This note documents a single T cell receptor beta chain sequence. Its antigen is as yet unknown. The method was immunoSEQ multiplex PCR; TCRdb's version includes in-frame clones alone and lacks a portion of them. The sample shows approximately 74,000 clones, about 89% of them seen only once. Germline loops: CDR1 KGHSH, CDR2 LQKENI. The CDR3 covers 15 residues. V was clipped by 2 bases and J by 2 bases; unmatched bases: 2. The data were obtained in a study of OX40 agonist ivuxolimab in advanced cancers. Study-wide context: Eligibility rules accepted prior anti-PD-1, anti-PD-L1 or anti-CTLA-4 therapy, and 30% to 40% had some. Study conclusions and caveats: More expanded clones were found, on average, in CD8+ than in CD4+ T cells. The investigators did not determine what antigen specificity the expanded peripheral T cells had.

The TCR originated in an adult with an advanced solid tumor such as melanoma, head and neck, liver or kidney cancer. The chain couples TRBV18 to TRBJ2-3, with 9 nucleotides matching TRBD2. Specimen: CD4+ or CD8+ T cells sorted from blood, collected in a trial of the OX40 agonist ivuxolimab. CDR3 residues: CASSPTSGLTDTQYF. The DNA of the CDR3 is TGTGCCAGCTCACCAACTAGCGGGCTCACAGATACGCAGTATTTT.